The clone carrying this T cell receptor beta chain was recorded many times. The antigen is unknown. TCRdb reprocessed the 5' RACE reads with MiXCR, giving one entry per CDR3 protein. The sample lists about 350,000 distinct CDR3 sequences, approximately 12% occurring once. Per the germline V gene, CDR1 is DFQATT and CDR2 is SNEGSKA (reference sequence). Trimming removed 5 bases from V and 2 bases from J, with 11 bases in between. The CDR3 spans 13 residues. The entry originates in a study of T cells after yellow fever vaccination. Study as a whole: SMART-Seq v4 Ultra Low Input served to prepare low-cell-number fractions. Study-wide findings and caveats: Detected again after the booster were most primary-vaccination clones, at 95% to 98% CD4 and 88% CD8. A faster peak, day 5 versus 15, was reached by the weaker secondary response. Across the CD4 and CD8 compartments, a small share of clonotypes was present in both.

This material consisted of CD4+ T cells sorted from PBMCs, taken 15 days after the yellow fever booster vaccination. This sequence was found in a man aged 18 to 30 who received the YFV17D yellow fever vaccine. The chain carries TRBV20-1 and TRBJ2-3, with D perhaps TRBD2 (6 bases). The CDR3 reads CSARRGATDTQYF. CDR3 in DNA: TGCAGTGCTCGCCGCGGGGCCACAGATACGCAGTATTTT.